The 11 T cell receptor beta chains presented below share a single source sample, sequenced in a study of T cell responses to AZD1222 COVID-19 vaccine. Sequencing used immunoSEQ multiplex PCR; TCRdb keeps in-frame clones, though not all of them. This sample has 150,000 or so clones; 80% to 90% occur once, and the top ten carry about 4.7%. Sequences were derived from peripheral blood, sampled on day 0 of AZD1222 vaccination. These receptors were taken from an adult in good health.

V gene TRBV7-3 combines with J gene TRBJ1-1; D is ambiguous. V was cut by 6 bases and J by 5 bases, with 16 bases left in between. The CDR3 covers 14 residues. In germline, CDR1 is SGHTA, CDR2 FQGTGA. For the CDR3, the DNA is TGTGCCAGCAGACCCTCTCCCGTGGGGACTGAAGCTTTCTTT. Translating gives CASRPSPVGTEAFF.

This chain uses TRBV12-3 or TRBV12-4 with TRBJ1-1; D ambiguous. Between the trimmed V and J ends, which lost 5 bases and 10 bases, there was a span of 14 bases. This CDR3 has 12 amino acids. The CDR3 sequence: CASSPRQAGAFF. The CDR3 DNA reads TGTGCCAGCAGTCCTAGGCAGGCAGGAGCTTTCTTT.

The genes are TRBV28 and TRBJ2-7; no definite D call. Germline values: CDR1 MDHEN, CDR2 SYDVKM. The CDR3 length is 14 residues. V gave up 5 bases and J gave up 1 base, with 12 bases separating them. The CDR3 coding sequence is TGTGCCAGCAGTCCCGGTGGCCGATCCTACGAGCAGTACTTC. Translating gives CASSPGGRSYEQYF.

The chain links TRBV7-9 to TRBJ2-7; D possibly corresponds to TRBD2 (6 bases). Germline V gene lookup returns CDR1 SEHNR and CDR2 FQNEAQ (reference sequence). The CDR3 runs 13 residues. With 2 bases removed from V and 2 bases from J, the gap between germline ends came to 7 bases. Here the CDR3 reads CASSLTGAYEQYF. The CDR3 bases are TGTGCCAGCAGCTTAACGGGAGCCTACGAGCAGTACTTC.

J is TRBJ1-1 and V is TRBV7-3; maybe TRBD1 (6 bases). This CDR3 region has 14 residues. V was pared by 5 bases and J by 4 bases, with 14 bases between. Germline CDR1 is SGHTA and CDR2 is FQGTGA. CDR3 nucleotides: TGTGCCAGCAGCCCCTTCGCAGGGGTCACTGAAGCTTTCTTT. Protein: CASSPFAGVTEAFF.

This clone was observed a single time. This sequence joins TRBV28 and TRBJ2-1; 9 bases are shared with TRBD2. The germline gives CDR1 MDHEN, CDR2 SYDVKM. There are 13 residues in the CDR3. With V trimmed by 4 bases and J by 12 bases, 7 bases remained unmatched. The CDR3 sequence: CASSSRSGSLQFF. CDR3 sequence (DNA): TGTGCCAGCAGTTCCCGTAGCGGGAGCCTGCAGTTCTTC. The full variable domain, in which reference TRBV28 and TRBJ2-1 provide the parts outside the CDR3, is DVKVTQSSRYLVKRTGEKVFLECVQDMDHENMFWYRQDPGLGLRLIYFSYDVKMKEKGDIPEGYSVSREKKERFSLILESASTNQTSMYLCASSSRSGSLQFFGPGTRLTVL.

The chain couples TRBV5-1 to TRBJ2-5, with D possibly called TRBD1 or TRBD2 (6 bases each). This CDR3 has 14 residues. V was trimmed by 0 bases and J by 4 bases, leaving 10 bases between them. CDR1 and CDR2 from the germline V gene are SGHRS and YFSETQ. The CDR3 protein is CASSLVPGAETQYF. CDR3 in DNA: TGCGCCAGCAGCTTGGTTCCGGGGGCAGAGACCCAGTACTTC.

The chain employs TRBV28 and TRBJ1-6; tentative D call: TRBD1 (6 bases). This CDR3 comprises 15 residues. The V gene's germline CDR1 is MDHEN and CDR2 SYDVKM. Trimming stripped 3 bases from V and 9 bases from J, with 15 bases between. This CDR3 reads CASSLNRVFSSPLHF. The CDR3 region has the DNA TGTGCCAGCAGTTTGAACAGGGTCTTCTCTTCACCCCTCCACTTT. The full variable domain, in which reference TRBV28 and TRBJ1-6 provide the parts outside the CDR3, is DVKVTQSSRYLVKRTGEKVFLECVQDMDHENMFWYRQDPGLGLRLIYFSYDVKMKEKGDIPEGYSVSREKKERFSLILESASTNQTSMYLCASSLNRVFSSPLHFGNGTRLTVT.

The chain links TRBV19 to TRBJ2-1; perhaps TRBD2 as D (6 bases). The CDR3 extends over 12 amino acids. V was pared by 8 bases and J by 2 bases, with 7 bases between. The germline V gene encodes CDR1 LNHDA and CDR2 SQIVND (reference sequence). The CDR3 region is CASGLTYNEQFF. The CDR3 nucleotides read TGTGCCAGTGGACTAACCTACAATGAGCAGTTCTTC.

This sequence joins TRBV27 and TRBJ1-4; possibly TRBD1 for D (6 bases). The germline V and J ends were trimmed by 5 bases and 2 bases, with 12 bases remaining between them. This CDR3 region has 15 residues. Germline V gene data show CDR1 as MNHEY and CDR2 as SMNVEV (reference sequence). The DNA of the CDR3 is TGTGCCAGCAGTGGTCAGGGGTTGACTAATGAAAAACTGTTTTTT. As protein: CASSGQGLTNEKLFF.

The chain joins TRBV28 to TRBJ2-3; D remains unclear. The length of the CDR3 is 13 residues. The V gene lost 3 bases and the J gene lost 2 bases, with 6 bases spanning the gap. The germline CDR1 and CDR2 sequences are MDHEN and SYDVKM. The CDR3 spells CASSLRYTDTQYF. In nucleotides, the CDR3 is TGTGCCAGCAGTTTGCGCTACACAGATACGCAGTATTTT.